This entry features one TCR beta chain sequence. The data are from a study of blood T cell repertoires in COVID-19. Study-wide context: COVID-19 samples collected from the United States, Italy and Spain covered acute and convalescent phases. PBMCs, B-cell-depleted T cells, or T cells were the source of the cDNA or gDNA that made up the material.

Under the authors' procedure: Scientists estimated how many nucleated cells there were by amplifying reference gene primers. Assay used: immunoSEQ multiplex PCR; TCRdb lists only in-frame clones, some missing. That table is the source of V, J and clone size, and D and trimming were worked out from the DNA. The sample contains 150,000 or so clones, 91% of which appear only once. The V and J ends lost 1 base and 0 bases, in that order; junction bases with no gene match: 4. Germline values: CDR1 LNHDA, CDR2 SQIVND (reference sequence). The CDR3 has 17 amino acids. Sequences were obtained from peripheral blood. This sequence was found in a man in his fifties with acute or convalescent COVID-19. The chain has TRBV19 and TRBJ1-4; 8 nucleotides agree with TRBD1. The chain's CDR3 is CASSIGPTGATNEKLFF. The CDR3 nucleotides are TGTGCCAGTAGTATAGGCCCGACAGGGGCAACTAATGAAAAACTGTTTTTT.